The clone carrying this T cell receptor (beta chain) was recorded once. The donors were healthy bone marrow donors. This CDR3 contains 13 residues. V was trimmed by 0 bases and J by 6 bases, leaving 10 bases between them. Germline assignment: CDR1 SGHRS and CDR2 YFSETQ. The data were taken from a study of cytomegalovirus exposure and HLA in healthy donors. The PCR employed 60 Vbeta primers together with 13 Jbeta primers. The method was immunoSEQ multiplex PCR; TCRdb's version includes in-frame clones alone and lacks a portion of them. The sample records 150,000 to 200,000 clones, roughly 77% being singletons.

This sequence originates from a woman aged 45 to 65 in good health and CMV-seronegative. The chain is built from TRBV5-1 and TRBJ2-7, with D tentatively TRBD1 (6 bases). The specimen sequenced was PBMCs. In DNA, the CDR3 is TGCGCCAGCAGCTTGGCCAGGGGTGGCGAGCAGTACTTC. The encoded protein is CASSLARGGEQYF.